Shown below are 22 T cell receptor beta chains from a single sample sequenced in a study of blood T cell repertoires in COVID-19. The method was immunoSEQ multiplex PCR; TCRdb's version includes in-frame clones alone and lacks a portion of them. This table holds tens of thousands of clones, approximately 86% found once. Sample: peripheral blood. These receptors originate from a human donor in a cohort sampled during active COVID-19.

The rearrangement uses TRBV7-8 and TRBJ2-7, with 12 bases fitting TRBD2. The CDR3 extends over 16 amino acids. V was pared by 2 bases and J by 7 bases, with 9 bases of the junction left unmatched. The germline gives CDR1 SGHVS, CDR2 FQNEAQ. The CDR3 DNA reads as TGTGCCAGCAGCTTAAAGTCTTGGCTAGCGGGGGGGGAGCAGTACTTC. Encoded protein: CASSLKSWLAGGEQYF. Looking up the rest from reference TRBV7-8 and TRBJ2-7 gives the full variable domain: GAGVSQSPRYKVAKRGQDVALRCDPISGHVSLFWYQQALGQGPEFLTYFQNEAQLDKSGLPSDRFFAERPEGSVSTLKIQRTQQEDSAVYLCASSLKSWLAGGEQYFGPGTRLTVT.

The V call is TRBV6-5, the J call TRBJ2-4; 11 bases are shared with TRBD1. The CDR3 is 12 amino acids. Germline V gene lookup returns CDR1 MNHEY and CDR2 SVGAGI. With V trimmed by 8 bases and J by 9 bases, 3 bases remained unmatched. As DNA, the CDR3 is TGTGCCAGCGCCGGGACAGGGGGCATTCAGTACTTC. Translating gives CASAGTGGIQYF.

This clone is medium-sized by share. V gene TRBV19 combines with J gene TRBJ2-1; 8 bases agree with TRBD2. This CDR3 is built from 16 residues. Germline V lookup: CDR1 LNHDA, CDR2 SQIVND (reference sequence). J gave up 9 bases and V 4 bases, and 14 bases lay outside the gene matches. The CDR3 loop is CASSTLHLGAGGEQFF. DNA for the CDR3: TGTGCCAGTAGTACCCTCCACTTGGGCGCGGGAGGTGAGCAGTTCTTC.

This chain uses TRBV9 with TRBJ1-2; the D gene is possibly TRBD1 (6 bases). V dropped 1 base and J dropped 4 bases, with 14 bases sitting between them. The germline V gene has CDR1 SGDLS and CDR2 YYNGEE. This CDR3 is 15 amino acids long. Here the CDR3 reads CASSVWDTRGYGYTF. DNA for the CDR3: TGTGCCAGCAGCGTATGGGACACCCGGGGCTATGGCTACACCTTC.

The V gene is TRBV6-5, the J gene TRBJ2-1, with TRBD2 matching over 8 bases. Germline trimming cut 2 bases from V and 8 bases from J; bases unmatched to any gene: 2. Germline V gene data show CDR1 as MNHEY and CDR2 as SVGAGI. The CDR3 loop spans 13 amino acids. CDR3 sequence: CASSYGLADEQFF. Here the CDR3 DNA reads TGTGCCAGCAGTTACGGACTAGCAGATGAGCAGTTCTTC.

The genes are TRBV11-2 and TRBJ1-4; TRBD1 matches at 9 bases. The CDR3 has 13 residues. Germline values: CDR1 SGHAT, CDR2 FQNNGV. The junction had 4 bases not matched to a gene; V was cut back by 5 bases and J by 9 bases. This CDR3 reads CASSAGQGKKLFF. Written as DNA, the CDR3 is TGTGCCAGCAGCGCGGGACAGGGTAAAAAACTGTTTTTT.

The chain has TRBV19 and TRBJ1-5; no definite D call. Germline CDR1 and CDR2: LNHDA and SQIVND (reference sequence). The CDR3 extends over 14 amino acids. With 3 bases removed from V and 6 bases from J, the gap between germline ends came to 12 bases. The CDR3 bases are TGTGCCAGTAGTATGATCGGGAAGGGTCAGCCCCAGCATTTT. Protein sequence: CASSMIGKGQPQHF.

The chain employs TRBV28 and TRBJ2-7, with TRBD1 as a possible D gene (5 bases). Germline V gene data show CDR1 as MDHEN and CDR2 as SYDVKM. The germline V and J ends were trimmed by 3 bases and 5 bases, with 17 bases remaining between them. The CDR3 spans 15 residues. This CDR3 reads CASSLISTGFDEQYF. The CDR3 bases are TGTGCCAGCAGTTTGATTTCTACAGGCTTTGACGAGCAGTACTTC.

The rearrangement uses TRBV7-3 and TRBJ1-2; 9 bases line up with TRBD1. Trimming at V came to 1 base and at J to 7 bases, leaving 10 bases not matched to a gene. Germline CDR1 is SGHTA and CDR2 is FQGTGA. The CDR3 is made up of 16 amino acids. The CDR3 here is CASSLSGGTGYSGYTF. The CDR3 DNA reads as TGTGCCAGCAGCTTAAGCGGAGGGACAGGGTATTCTGGCTACACCTTC.

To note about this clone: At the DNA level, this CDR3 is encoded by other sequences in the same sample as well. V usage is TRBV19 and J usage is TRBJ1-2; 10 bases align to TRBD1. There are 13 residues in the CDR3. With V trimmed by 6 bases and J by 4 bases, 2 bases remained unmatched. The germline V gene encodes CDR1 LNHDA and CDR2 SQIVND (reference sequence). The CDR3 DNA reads TGTGCCAGTAGCAGGGACAGGGGCTATGGCTACACCTTC. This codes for CASSRDRGYGYTF.

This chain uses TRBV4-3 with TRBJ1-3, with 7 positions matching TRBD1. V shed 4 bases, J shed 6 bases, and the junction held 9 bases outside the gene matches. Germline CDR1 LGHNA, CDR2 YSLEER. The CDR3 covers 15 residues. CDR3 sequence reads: CASSRRDSPPNTIYF. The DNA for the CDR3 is TGCGCCAGCAGCCGCCGGGACAGCCCCCCAAACACCATATATTTT.

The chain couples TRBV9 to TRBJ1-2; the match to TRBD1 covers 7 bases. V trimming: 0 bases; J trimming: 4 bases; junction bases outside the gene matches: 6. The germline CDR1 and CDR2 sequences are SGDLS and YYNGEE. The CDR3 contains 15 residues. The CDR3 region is CASSVEGGIGYGYTF. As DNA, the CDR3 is TGTGCCAGCAGCGTAGAAGGGGGCATTGGCTATGGCTACACCTTC.

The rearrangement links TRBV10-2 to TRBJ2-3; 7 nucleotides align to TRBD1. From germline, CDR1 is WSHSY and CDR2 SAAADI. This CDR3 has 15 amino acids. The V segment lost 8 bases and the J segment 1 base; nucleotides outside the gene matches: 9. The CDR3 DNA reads TGCGCCAGCTCCGGACAGGCGTTCGGCACAGATACGCAGTATTTT. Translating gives CASSGQAFGTDTQYF.

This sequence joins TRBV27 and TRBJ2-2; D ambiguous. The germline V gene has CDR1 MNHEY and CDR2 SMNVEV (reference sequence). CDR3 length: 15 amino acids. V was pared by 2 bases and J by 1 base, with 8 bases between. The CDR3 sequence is CASSLQTRNTGELFF. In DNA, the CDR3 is TGTGCCAGCAGTTTACAGACACGGAACACCGGGGAGCTGTTTTTT.

CDR3 DNA sequence: TGTGCCAGCAGTCCTGGACTAGCGGGAGTTTTCGGCGAGCAGTACTTC. Amino acids: CASSPGLAGVFGEQYF. The chain has TRBV27 and TRBJ2-7; 13 positions match TRBD2. The V segment lost 5 bases and the J segment 6 bases; nucleotides outside the gene matches: 10. Looked up from germline, CDR1 is MNHEY and CDR2 is SMNVEV (reference sequence). The CDR3 totals 16 residues.

The CDR3 coding sequence is TGTGCCAGCAGCCCCATAACAGGGACCTCCTCCGGGGAGCAGTACTTC. This sequence encodes CASSPITGTSSGEQYF. This rearrangement joins TRBV7-9 to TRBJ2-7, with a possible D match to TRBD1 (6 bases). The CDR3 runs to 16 residues. V was clipped by 5 bases and J by 7 bases, with 24 bases between them. Per the germline V gene, CDR1 is SEHNR and CDR2 is FQNEAQ (reference sequence).

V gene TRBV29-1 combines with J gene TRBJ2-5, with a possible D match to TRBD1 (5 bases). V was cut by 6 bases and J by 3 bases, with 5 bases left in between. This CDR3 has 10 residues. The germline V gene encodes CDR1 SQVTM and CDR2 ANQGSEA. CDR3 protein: CSVGEETQYF. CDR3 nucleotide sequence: TGCAGCGTAGGGGAAGAGACCCAGTACTTC.

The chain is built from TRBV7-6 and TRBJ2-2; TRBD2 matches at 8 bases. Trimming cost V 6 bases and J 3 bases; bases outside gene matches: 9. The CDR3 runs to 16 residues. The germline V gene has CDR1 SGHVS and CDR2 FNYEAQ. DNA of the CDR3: TGTGCCAGCAGTGTGTCGGGAGGGCCATACACCGGGGAGCTGTTTTTT. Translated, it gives CASSVSGGPYTGELFF.

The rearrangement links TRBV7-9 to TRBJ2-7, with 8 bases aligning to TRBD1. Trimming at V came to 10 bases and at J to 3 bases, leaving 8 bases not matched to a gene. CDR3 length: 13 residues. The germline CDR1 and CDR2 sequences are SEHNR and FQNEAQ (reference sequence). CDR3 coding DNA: TGTGCCACCCAGGGGGCCGGTAGCTACGAGCAGTACTTC. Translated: CATQGAGSYEQYF.

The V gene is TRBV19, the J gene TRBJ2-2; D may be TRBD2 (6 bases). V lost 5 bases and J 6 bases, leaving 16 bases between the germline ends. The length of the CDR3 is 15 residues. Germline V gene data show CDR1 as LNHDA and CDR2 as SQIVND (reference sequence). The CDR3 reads CASSLSGTGAGELFF. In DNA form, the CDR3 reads TGTGCCAGTAGTCTTTCCGGGACGGGGGCCGGGGAGCTGTTTTTT.

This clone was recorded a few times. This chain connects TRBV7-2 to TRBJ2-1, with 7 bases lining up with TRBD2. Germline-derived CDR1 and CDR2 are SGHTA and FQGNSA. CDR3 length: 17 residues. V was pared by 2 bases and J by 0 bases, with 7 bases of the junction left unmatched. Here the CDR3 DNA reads TGTGCCAGCAGCTTAACCGGGAGGAGAACCTCCTACAATGAGCAGTTCTTC. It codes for CASSLTGRRTSYNEQFF.

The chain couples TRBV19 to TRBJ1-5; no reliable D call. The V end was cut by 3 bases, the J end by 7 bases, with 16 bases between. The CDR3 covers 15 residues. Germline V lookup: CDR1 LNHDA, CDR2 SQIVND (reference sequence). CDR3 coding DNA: TGTGCCAGTAGTATCTCAGACAACCCCTTCCAGCCCCAGCATTTT. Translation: CASSISDNPFQPQHF.